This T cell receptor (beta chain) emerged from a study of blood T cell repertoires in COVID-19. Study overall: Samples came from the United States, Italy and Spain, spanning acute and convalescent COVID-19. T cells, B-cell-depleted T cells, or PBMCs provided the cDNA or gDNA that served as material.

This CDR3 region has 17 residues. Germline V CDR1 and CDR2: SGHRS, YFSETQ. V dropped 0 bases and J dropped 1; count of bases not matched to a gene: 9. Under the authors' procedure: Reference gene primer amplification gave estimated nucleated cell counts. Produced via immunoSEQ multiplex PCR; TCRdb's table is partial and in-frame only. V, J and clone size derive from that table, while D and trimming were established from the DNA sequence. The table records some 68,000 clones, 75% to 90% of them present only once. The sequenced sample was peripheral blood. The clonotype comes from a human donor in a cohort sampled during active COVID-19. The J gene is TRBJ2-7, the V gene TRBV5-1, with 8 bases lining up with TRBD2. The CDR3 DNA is TGCGCCAGCAGCTTGGCCGGGGGAGCGGGAGATTCCTACGAGCAGTACTTC. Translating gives CASSLAGGAGDSYEQYF.